Listed here are 3 T cell receptor beta chains from one sample, sequenced in a study of identical twins. TCRdb called the 5' RACE reads again in MiXCR, with one record for every CDR3 protein. The table lists under 250,000 distinct CDR3 sequences, approximately 9% of them singletons, with 4% to 6% in the top ten. Material: memory (CD45RO+) T cells sorted from blood. The receptor source for this set is a woman in her late teens or twenties in good health.

About this clonotype: Germline and junction disagree at one end, which may indicate a read error. V usage is TRBV2 and J usage is TRBJ2-1, with D possibly called TRBD1 or TRBD2 (5 bases each). This CDR3 is 11 amino acids long. The germline CDR1 and CDR2 sequences are SNHLY and FYNNEI. The DNA of the CDR3 is TGTGCCAGCAGTCTTCTCCCGGGGCCTTCCTTC. This gives the protein CASSLLPGPSF.

This clonotype was detected only a few times. The chain has TRBV9 and TRBJ2-3; D might be TRBD1 (5 bases). CDR1 is SGDLS, CDR2 YYNGEE, per germline. V was clipped by 4 bases and J by 2 bases, with 11 bases between them. The CDR3 covers 14 residues. The CDR3 sequence is CASSLDIITDTQYF. The CDR3 DNA sequence: TGTGCCAGCAGCCTGGACATCATCACAGATACGCAGTATTTT.

This clonotype appeared a few times. The chain links TRBV10-1 to TRBJ2-1, with D perhaps TRBD1 or TRBD2 (6 bases each). Germline V gives CDR1 WNHNN, CDR2 SYGVQD (reference sequence). CDR3 size: 17 residues. V lost 10 bases and J 5 bases, leaving 27 bases between the germline ends. CDR3 protein: CANPGVRARGCHNEQFF. CDR3 bases: TGCGCCAACCCGGGAGTCCGGGCGAGGGGGTGCCACAATGAGCAGTTCTTC.